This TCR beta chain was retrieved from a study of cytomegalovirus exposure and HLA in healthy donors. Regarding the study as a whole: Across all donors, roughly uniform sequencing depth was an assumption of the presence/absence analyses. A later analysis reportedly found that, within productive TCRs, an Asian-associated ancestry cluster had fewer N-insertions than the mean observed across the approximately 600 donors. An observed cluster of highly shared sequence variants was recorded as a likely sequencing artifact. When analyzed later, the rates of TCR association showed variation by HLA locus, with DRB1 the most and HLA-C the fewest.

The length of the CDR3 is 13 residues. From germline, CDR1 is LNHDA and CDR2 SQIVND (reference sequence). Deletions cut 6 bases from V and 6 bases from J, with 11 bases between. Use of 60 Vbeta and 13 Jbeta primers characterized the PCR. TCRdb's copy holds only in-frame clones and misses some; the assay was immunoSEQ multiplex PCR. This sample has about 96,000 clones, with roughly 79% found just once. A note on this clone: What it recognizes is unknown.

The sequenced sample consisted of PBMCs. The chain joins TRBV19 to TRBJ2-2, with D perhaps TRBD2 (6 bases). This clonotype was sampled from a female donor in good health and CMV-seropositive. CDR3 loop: CASSIWGAGELFF. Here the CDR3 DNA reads TGTGCCAGTAGCATTTGGGGGGCCGGGGAGCTGTTTTTT.